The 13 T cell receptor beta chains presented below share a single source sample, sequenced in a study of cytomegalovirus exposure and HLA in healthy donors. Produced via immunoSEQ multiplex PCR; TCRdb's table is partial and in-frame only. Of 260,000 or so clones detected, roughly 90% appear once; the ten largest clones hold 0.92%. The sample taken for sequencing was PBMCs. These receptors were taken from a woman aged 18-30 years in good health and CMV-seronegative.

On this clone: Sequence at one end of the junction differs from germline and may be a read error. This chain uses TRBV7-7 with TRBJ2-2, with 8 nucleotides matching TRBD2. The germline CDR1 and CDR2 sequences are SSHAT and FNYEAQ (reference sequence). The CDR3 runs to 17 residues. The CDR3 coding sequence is TGTGCTAGCAGCTTGAGGGCGGGAGGCCCGAACACCGGGGAGCTGTTTTTT. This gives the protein CASSLRAGGPNTGELFF.

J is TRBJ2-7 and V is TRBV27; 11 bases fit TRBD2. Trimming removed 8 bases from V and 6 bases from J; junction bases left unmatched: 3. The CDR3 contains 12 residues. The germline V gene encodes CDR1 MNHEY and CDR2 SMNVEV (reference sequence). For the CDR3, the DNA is TGTGCCAGCGGGCTAGCGGGAGGCGAGCAGTACTTC. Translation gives CASGLAGGEQYF.

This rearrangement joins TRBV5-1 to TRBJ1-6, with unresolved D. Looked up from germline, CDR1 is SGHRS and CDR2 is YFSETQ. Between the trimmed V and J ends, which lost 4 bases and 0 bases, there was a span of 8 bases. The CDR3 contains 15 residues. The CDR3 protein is CASSPGSSYNSPLHF. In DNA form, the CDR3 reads TGCGCCAGCAGCCCGGGTAGCTCCTATAATTCACCCCTCCACTTT.

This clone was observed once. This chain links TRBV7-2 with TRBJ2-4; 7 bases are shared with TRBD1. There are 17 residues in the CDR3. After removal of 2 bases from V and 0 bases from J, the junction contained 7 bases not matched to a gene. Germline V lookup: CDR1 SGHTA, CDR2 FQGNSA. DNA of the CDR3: TGTGCCAGCAGCTTAATGACAGGGATGGGAGCCAAAAACATTCAGTACTTC. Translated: CASSLMTGMGAKNIQYF.

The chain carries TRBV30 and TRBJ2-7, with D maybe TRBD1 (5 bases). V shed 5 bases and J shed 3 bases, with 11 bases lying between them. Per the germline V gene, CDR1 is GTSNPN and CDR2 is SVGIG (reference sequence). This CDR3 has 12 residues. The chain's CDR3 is CAWQGRFYEQYF. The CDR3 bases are TGTGCCTGGCAGGGCAGGTTCTACGAGCAGTACTTC.

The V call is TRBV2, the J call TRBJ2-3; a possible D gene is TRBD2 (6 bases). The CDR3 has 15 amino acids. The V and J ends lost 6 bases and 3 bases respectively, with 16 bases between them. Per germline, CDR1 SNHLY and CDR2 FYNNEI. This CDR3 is CASRGTPLGTDTQYF. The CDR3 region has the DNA TGTGCCAGCAGGGGGACTCCCCTAGGGACAGATACGCAGTATTTT.

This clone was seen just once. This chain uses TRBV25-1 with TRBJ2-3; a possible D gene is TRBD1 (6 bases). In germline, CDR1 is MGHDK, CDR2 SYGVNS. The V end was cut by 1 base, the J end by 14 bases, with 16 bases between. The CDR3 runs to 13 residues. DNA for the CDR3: TGTGCCAGCAGTGAATCGAATAGGGGGTTCTGGTATTTT. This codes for CASSESNRGFWYF.

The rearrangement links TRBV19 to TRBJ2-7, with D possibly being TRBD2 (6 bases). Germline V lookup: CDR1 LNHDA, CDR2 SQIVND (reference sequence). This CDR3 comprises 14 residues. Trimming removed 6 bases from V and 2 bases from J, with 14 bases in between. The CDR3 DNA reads TGTGCCAGTAGCGGGGCCGTAGCGGCCTACGAGCAGTACTTC. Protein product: CASSGAVAAYEQYF.

This CDR3 reads CASSLDGTGEETQYF. The CDR3 DNA sequence: TGCGCCAGCAGCTTGGATGGGACAGGGGAAGAGACCCAGTACTTC. V gene TRBV5-1 combines with J gene TRBJ2-5; 10 nucleotides line up with TRBD1. The CDR3 totals 15 residues. The trim removed 0 bases at V and 3 bases at J, leaving 2 bases unmatched. The germline V gene encodes CDR1 SGHRS and CDR2 YFSETQ.

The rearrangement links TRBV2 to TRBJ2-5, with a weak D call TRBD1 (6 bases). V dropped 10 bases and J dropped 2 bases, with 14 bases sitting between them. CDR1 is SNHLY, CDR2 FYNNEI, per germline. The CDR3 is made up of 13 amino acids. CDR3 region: CAIGGRVQETQYF. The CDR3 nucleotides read TGTGCCATAGGGGGACGGGTACAAGAGACCCAGTACTTC.

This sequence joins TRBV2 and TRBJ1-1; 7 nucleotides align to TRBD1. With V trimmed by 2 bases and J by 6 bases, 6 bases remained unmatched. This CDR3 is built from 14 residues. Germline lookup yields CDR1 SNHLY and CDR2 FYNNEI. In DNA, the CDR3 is TGTGCCAGCAGTGAATTACAGGGGTTGCCTGAAGCTTTCTTT. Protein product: CASSELQGLPEAFF.

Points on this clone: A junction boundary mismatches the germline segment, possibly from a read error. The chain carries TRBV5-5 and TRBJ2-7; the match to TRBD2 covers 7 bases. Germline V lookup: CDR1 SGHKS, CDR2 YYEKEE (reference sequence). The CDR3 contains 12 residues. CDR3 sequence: CASSWIGGSENF. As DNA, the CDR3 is TGTGCCAGCAGCTGGATCGGGGGGTCCGAGAACTTC.

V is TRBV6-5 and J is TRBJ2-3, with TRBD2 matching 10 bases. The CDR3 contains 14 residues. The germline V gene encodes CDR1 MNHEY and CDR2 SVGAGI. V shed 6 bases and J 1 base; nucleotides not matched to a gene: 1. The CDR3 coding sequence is TGTGCCAGCAGCCTAGCGGGAGGCACAGATACGCAGTATTTT. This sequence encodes CASSLAGGTDTQYF.